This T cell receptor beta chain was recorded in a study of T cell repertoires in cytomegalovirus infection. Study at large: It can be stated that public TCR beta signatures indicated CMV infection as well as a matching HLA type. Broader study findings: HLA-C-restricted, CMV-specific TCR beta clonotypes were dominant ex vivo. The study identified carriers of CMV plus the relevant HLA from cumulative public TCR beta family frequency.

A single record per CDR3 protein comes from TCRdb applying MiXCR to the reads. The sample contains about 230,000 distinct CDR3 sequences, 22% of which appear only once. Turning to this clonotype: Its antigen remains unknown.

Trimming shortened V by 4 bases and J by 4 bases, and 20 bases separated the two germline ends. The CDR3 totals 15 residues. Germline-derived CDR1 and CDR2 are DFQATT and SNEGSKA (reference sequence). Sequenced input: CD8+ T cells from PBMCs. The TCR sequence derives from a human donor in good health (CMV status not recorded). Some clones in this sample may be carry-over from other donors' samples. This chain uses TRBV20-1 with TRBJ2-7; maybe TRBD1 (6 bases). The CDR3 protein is CSAMGPDRTLYEQYF. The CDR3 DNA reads TGCAGTGCTATGGGCCCAGACAGGACCCTGTACGAGCAGTACTTC.